The next 8 T cell receptor beta chains were all read from a single sample in a study of Graves' ophthalmopathy and Graves' hyperthyroidism. From RNA, the CDR3 regions of TCR beta chains were amplified and sequenced. Investigators did first-round RT-PCR with HTBI primers, then second-round multiplex PCR. TCRdb itself ran the multiplex PCR reads through MiXCR, one entry per CDR3 protein. The sample holds a few hundred thousand distinct CDR3 sequences, 17% seen once. What was sequenced was peripheral blood. These receptors originate from an adult man with Graves' ophthalmopathy.

This clonotype was counted many times. The chain recombines TRBV11-3 with TRBJ2-7, with TRBD2 as a possible D gene (6 bases). Looked up from germline, CDR1 is SGHNT and CDR2 is YENEEA. The V and J ends lost 1 base and 4 bases respectively, with 17 bases between them. The CDR3 has 16 residues. DNA of the CDR3: TGTGCCAGCAGCTTAGTGGGTAGCGGCCATGTATACGAGCAGTACTTC. Protein: CASSLVGSGHVYEQYF.

This clonotype was recorded at least ten times. The rearrangement uses TRBV28 and TRBJ1-3; 9 nucleotides line up with TRBD1. J gave up 7 bases and V 0 bases, and 7 bases lay outside the gene matches. The CDR3 contains 16 residues. Looked up from germline, CDR1 is MDHEN and CDR2 is SYDVKM. The CDR3 nucleotides read TGTGCCAGCAGTTTATGGGGGACAGGGAGTCGGAACACCATATATTTT. Its translation is CASSLWGTGSRNTIYF.

This clonotype was detected many times. A read error is possible here, since a much larger clone lies one base away. V usage is TRBV6-1 and J usage is TRBJ2-7, with 8 bases that match TRBD1. The trim removed 7 bases at V and 3 bases at J, leaving 14 bases unmatched. This CDR3 is 16 amino acids long. CDR1 and CDR2 from the germline V gene are MNHNS and SASEGT. CDR3 in amino acids: CASIKQSGQGYYEQYF. CDR3 in DNA: TGTGCCAGCATCAAACAATCTGGACAGGGTTACTACGAGCAGTACTTC.

This clonotype is judged medium-sized. This chain uses TRBV5-5 with TRBJ2-5; 9 bases align to TRBD2. The CDR3 has 16 residues. J lost 4 bases, V lost 2 bases, and 9 bases had no gene match. Germline V lookup: CDR1 SGHKS, CDR2 YYEKEE (reference sequence). CDR3 DNA: TGTGCCAGCAGCTTTCTGTCGGGACTAGCTGGAGAGACCCAGTACTTC. Residues: CASSFLSGLAGETQYF. The variable domain in full, completed from reference TRBV5-5 and TRBJ2-5, reads DAGVTQSPTHLIKTRGQQVTLRCSPISGHKSVSWYQQVLGQGPQFIFQYYEKEERGRGNFPDRFSARQFPNYSSELNVNALLLGDSALYLCASSFLSGLAGETQYFGPGTRLLVL.

This clonotype was detected many times. V gene TRBV12-3 or TRBV12-4 combines with J gene TRBJ1-6, with 8 bases identical to TRBD1. V shed 3 bases, J shed 7 bases, and the junction held 5 bases outside the gene matches. The CDR3 length is 15 residues. This CDR3 is CASSFTGGVNSPLHF. CDR3 nucleotides: TGTGCCAGCAGTTTCACAGGGGGTGTCAATTCACCCCTCCACTTT.

This clonotype has ten or more counts. This chain links TRBV6-1 with TRBJ1-2, with TRBD1 matching 7 bases. Germline V gene sequence: CDR1 MNHNS, CDR2 SASEGT. V trimming: 6 bases; J trimming: 7 bases; junction bases outside the gene matches: 11. This CDR3 comprises 14 residues. The CDR3, as DNA: TGTGCCAGCAGGCACCCGCAGGGGGTTATTGGCTACACCTTC. Amino acid sequence: CASRHPQGVIGYTF.

This clonotype was detected only once. V usage is TRBV20-1 and J usage is TRBJ2-7; D gene unclear. The J call may be wrong; the DNA end is better matched by TRBJ2-1. This CDR3 has 15 amino acids. From germline, CDR1 is DFQATT and CDR2 SNEGSKA (reference sequence). The chain's CDR3 is CSARDAAQISYEQFF. CDR3 coding DNA: TGCAGTGCTAGAGATGCGGCGCAGATCTCCTACGAGCAGTTCTTC.

As concerns this clonotype: At one end, the junction sequence differs from germline, possibly due to a read error. This sequence joins TRBV6-5 and TRBJ1-5; D is perhaps TRBD1 (5 bases). Looked up from germline, CDR1 is MNHEY and CDR2 is SVGAGI. The CDR3 runs 17 residues. The CDR3 is CASSYFGANYSNQPQLF. DNA of the CDR3: TGTGCCAGCAGTTACTTCGGGGCAAATTATAGCAATCAGCCCCAGCTTTTT.